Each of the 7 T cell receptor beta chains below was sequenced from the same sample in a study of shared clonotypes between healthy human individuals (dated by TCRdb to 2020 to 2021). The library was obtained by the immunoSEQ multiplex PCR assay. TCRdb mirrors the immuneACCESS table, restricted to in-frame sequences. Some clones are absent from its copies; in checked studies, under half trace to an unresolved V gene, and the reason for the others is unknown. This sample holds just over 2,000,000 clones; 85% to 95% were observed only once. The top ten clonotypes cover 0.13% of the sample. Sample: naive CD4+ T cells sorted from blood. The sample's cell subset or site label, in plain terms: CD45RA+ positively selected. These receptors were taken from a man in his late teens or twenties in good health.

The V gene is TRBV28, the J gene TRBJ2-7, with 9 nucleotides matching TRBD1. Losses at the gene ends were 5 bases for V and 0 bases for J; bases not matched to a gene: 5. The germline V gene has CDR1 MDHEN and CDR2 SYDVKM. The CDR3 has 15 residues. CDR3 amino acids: CASSKGQGISYEQYF. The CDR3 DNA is TGTGCCAGCAGTAAGGGACAGGGAATCTCCTACGAGCAGTACTTC.

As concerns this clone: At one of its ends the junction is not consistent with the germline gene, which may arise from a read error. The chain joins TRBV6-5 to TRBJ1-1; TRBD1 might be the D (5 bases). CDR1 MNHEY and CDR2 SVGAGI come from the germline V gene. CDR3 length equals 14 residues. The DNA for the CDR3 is TGTGCCAGCAGTTACGGGACGCTGAACACTGCAGCTTTCTTT. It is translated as CASSYGTLNTAAFF.

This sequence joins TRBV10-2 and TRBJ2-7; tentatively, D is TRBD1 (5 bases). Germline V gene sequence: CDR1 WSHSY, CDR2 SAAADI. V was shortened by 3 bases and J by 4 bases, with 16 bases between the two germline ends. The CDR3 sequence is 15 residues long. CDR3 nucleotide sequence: TGCGCCAGCAGTGACCACGTGGCAGGGTTTTACGAGCAGTACTTC. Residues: CASSDHVAGFYEQYF.

In nucleotides, the CDR3 is TGTGCCAGCATCGGTTCTGGAAACACCATATATTTT. Translation: CASIGSGNTIYF. The chain employs TRBV6-5 and TRBJ1-3, with D unresolved. The germline V and J ends were trimmed by 7 bases and 1 base, with 5 bases remaining between them. The CDR3 is made up of 12 amino acids. CDR1 is MNHEY and CDR2 is SVGAGI in the germline V gene.

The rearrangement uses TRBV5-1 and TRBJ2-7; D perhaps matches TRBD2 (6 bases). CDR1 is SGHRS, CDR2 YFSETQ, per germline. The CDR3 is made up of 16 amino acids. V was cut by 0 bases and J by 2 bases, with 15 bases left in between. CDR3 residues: CASSLVGSQSTYEQYF. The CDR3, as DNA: TGCGCCAGCAGCTTGGTCGGGAGTCAGTCAACCTACGAGCAGTACTTC.

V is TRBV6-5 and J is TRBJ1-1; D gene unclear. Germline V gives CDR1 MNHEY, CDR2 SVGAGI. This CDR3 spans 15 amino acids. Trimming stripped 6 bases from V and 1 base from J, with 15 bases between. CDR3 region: CASSHGSLGNTEAFF. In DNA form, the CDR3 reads TGTGCCAGCAGCCATGGGAGTTTGGGGAACACTGAAGCTTTCTTT.

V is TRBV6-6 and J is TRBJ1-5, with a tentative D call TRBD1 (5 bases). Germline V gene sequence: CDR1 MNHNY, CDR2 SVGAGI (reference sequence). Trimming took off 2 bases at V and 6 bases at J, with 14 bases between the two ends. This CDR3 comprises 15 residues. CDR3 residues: CASSYQGERGQPQHF. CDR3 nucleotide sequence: TGTGCCAGCAGTTACCAGGGAGAGAGGGGTCAGCCCCAGCATTTT.